This passage covers 15 T cell receptor beta chains from one sample sequenced in a study of shared clonotypes between healthy human individuals. TCRdb's copy holds only in-frame clones and misses some; the assay was immunoSEQ multiplex PCR. The sample yields about 1.5 million clones, approximately 98% seen once. The source material was naive CD4+ T cells sorted from blood. The subset denotes: CD45RA+ positively selected. The receptor source for this set is a man younger than 40 in good health.

This rearrangement joins TRBV7-6 to TRBJ2-2; D unclear. The CDR3 is 16 residues long. V lost 5 bases and J lost 0, with 13 bases in between. Germline V gene lookup returns CDR1 SGHVS and CDR2 FNYEAQ. CDR3: CASSPRVAANTGELFF. The CDR3 DNA is TGTGCCAGCAGCCCCCGGGTAGCAGCGAACACCGGGGAGCTGTTTTTT. Together with reference TRBV7-6 and TRBJ2-2, the CDR3 gives the full variable domain: GAGVSQSPRYKVTKRGQDVALRCDPISGHVSLYWYRQALGQGPEFLTYFNYEAQQDKSGLPNDRFSAERPEGSISTLTIQRTEQRDSAMYRCASSPRVAANTGELFFGEGSRLTVL.

The rearrangement links TRBV28 to TRBJ2-1; the match to TRBD2 covers 14 bases. The CDR3 has 19 residues. V trimming: 1 base; J trimming: 6 bases; junction bases outside the gene matches: 11. CDR1 MDHEN and CDR2 SYDVKM come from the germline V gene. The CDR3 region is CASSLLPGTSGSPTNEQFF. As DNA, the CDR3 is TGTGCCAGCAGTTTATTACCCGGGACTAGCGGGAGCCCAACCAATGAGCAGTTCTTC.

The chain employs TRBV10-2 and TRBJ2-7, with no clear D. The CDR3 spans 13 residues. V was trimmed by 6 bases and J by 0 bases, leaving 9 bases between them. Per the germline V gene, CDR1 is WSHSY and CDR2 is SAAADI. This chain's CDR3 is CASRLTSSYEQYF. The CDR3 coding sequence is TGCGCCAGCAGGCTGACGAGCTCCTACGAGCAGTACTTC.

The V gene is TRBV11-2, the J gene TRBJ2-2, with 9 bases that match TRBD2. CDR3 length equals 18 residues. After removal of 5 bases from V and 0 bases from J, the junction contained 10 bases not matched to a gene. CDR1 is SGHAT, CDR2 FQNNGV, per germline. The CDR3 region has the DNA TGTGCCAGCAGCCAATTCGACAGACTAGCGGCGAACACCGGGGAGCTGTTTTTT. It specifies CASSQFDRLAANTGELFF.

The CDR3 here is CASSYDSYYGYTF. CDR3 DNA: TGTGCCAGCAGTTACGACAGTTACTATGGCTACACCTTC. The J gene is TRBJ1-2, the V gene TRBV6-5; a possible D gene is TRBD1 (5 bases). The CDR3 runs to 13 residues. Germline V gene data show CDR1 as MNHEY and CDR2 as SVGAGI. Trimming stripped 2 bases from V and 3 bases from J, with 7 bases between.

The CDR3 nucleotides read TGCGCCAGCAGCCAAGAAGAACTAGCGGGAGCAGAGACCCAGTACTTC. Its translation is CASSQEELAGAETQYF. The chain uses TRBV4-3 and TRBJ2-5; 11 bases fit TRBD2. Per the germline V gene, CDR1 is LGHNA and CDR2 is YSLEER. V lost 0 bases and J lost 4; bases outside the gene matches: 4. The CDR3 is made up of 16 amino acids.

The chain couples TRBV29-1 to TRBJ2-7; no clear D. From germline, CDR1 is SQVTM and CDR2 ANQGSEA. V lost 5 bases to trimming and J lost 0 bases, with 8 bases between them. The CDR3 totals 12 residues. CDR3 sequence: CSVKGFSYEQYF. CDR3 DNA: TGCAGCGTTAAAGGGTTCTCCTACGAGCAGTACTTC.

This sequence joins TRBV28 and TRBJ1-1; D might be TRBD1 (5 bases). The V gene lost 5 bases and the J gene lost 1 base, with 14 bases spanning the gap. Germline loops: CDR1 MDHEN, CDR2 SYDVKM. The CDR3 consists of 15 residues. CDR3 loop: CASSPSGIKNTEAFF. The CDR3 nucleotides are TGTGCCAGCAGTCCGTCAGGGATTAAGAACACTGAAGCTTTCTTT.

This sequence joins TRBV30 and TRBJ2-3, with 13 bases lining up with TRBD2. The CDR3 consists of 17 residues. The germline gives CDR1 GTSNPN, CDR2 SVGIG (reference sequence). The V segment lost 2 bases and the J segment 4 bases; nucleotides outside the gene matches: 9. For the CDR3, the DNA is TGTGCCTGGAGTTTCCGCCGGACTAGCGGGAGTGCAGATACGCAGTATTTT. It specifies CAWSFRRTSGSADTQYF. The variable domain in full, completed from reference TRBV30 and TRBJ2-3, reads SQTIHQWPATLVQPVGSPLSLECTVEGTSNPNLYWYRQAAGRGLQLLFYSVGIGQISSEVPQNLSASRPQDRQFILSSKKLLLSDSGFYLCAWSFRRTSGSADTQYFGPGTRLTVL.

The gene calls are TRBV27 and TRBJ2-1, with D perhaps TRBD1 or TRBD2 (5 bases each). This CDR3 comprises 11 residues. The V gene lost 7 bases and the J gene lost 7 bases, with 8 bases spanning the gap. Germline loops: CDR1 MNHEY, CDR2 SMNVEV (reference sequence). This CDR3 is CASNWGNEQFF. The CDR3 nucleotides are TGTGCCAGCAATTGGGGGAATGAGCAGTTCTTC.

V and J are TRBV2 and TRBJ2-2; 7 bases match TRBD1. The CDR3 is 13 residues long. V shed 6 bases, J shed 8 bases, and the junction held 6 bases outside the gene matches. The V gene's germline CDR1 is SNHLY and CDR2 FYNNEI. The CDR3 spells CASRDREGGELFF. The DNA for the CDR3 is TGTGCCAGCAGAGACAGGGAAGGGGGGGAGCTGTTTTTT.

Comment on this clone: The sample has other DNA sequences that encode this CDR3 too. The V and J genes are TRBV18 and TRBJ2-7, with TRBD2 matching 12 bases. V dropped 3 bases and J dropped 3; count of bases not matched to a gene: 3. The CDR3 is 15 residues long. Germline assignment: CDR1 KGHSH and CDR2 LQKENI. CDR3 sequence: CASSPRTSGIYEQYF. The CDR3 region has the DNA TGTGCCAGCTCACCGCGGACTAGCGGGATCTACGAGCAGTACTTC. The variable domain in full, completed from reference TRBV18 and TRBJ2-7, reads NAGVMQNPRHLVRRRGQEARLRCSPMKGHSHVYWYRQLPEEGLKFMVYLQKENIIDESGMPKERFSAEFPKEGPSILRIQQVVRGDSAAYFCASSPRTSGIYEQYFGPGTRLTVT.

V gene TRBV5-1 combines with J gene TRBJ2-2, with TRBD2 matching over 7 bases. The CDR3 has 16 amino acids. Per the germline V gene, CDR1 is SGHRS and CDR2 is YFSETQ. Trimming removed 4 bases from V and 4 bases from J; junction bases left unmatched: 10. The chain's CDR3 is CASSLVTSPSTGELFF. Here the CDR3 DNA reads TGCGCCAGCAGCCTAGTGACTAGCCCCTCCACCGGGGAGCTGTTTTTT.

The rearrangement links TRBV2 to TRBJ1-2; maybe TRBD1 (6 bases). This CDR3 has 13 amino acids. The V gene lost 6 bases and the J gene lost 7 bases, with 15 bases spanning the gap. Germline V gene lookup returns CDR1 SNHLY and CDR2 FYNNEI. In DNA, the CDR3 is TGTGCCAGCAGATGGGGGGCTGGGTCTGGCTACACCTTC. Protein sequence: CASRWGAGSGYTF.

V and J are TRBV10-2 and TRBJ2-6; D is ambiguous. The germline gives CDR1 WSHSY, CDR2 SAAADI. The CDR3 covers 15 residues. The ends were cut back, 4 bases at V and 3 bases at J, with 10 bases in the middle. The CDR3 reads CASSVVGGGANVLTF. The CDR3, as DNA: TGCGCCAGCAGTGTAGTAGGTGGTGGGGCCAACGTCCTGACTTTC.